This TCR beta chain was identified during a study of T cell responses to AZD1222 COVID-19 vaccine. Study results and limitations: As reported, nearly half of all spike-specific TCRs target variant regions that are unmutated. There were mostly white British donors and more females than males, and clonal diversity was possibly underestimated. The study identified only a handful of AZD1222 recipients as seropositive at baseline.

Germline trimming cut 2 bases from V and 4 bases from J; bases unmatched to any gene: 19. The V gene's germline CDR1 is SGHVS and CDR2 FNYEAQ. This CDR3 comprises 20 residues. As regards this clone: Its specificity is unknown.

The method was immunoSEQ multiplex PCR; TCRdb's version includes in-frame clones alone and lacks a portion of them. This table holds more than 150,000 clones, roughly 94% found once. The material was peripheral blood, obtained 28 days after the second AZD1222 dose. The receptor was isolated from an adult who received the AZD1222 COVID-19 vaccine. The chain carries TRBV7-6 and TRBJ1-3, with 8 bases matching TRBD1. The CDR3 is CASSLFRTGLISPYGNTIYF. CDR3 nucleotide sequence: TGTGCCAGCAGCTTATTTAGGACAGGGTTGATATCTCCTTACGGAAACACCATATATTTT. Based on the CDR3 plus reference TRBV7-6 and TRBJ1-3, the full variable domain is GAGVSQSPRYKVTKRGQDVALRCDPISGHVSLYWYRQALGQGPEFLTYFNYEAQQDKSGLPNDRFSAERPEGSISTLTIQRTEQRDSAMYRCASSLFRTGLISPYGNTIYFGEGSWLTVV.